The 15 T cell receptor beta chains reported below all come from one sample, sequenced in a study of blood T cell repertoires in COVID-19. Data came from immunoSEQ multiplex PCR; TCRdb stores just in-frame clones and leaves some out. The table shows 200,000 to 300,000 clones, with around 88% occurring only once. Sequenced input: PBMCs or T cells enriched from blood (not recorded which). Source of these receptors: a woman aged 25 to 39 who had recovered from COVID-19.

This clone occurred a few times. The chain is built from TRBV5-6 and TRBJ2-7; tentative D call: TRBD1 (6 bases). Per germline, CDR1 SGHDT and CDR2 YYEEEE. This CDR3 contains 15 residues. V was clipped by 3 bases and J by 0 bases, with 13 bases between them. The CDR3 loop reads CASSYRDRSSYEQYF. The CDR3 DNA reads TGTGCCAGCAGCTACCGCGACAGGAGCTCCTACGAGCAGTACTTC.

The J gene is TRBJ1-1, the V gene TRBV28, with 9 positions matching TRBD1. Germline trimming cut 6 bases from V and 1 base from J; bases unmatched to any gene: 12. This CDR3 comprises 17 residues. CDR1 MDHEN and CDR2 SYDVKM come from the germline V gene. The CDR3: CASSPPRDRVWNTEAFF. CDR3 nucleotides: TGTGCCAGCAGCCCACCTCGGGACAGGGTCTGGAACACTGAAGCTTTCTTT.

The chain uses TRBV7-6 and TRBJ2-1; D uncertain. The V gene's germline CDR1 is SGHVS and CDR2 FNYEAQ. Trimming left V 5 bases short and J 0 bases short, with 11 bases between. The length of the CDR3 is 15 residues. As DNA, the CDR3 is TGTGCCAGCAGCCCTCACCTTAGCTCCTACAATGAGCAGTTCTTC. It is translated as CASSPHLSSYNEQFF.

The chain is built from TRBV5-1 and TRBJ2-2, with D perhaps matching TRBD1 (5 bases). The ends were cut back, 0 bases at V and 4 bases at J, with 7 bases in the middle. The length of the CDR3 is 14 residues. The germline gives CDR1 SGHRS, CDR2 YFSETQ. CDR3 sequence reads: CASSLDRSTGELFF. In DNA, the CDR3 is TGCGCCAGCAGCTTGGACAGGAGCACCGGGGAGCTGTTTTTT.

This clone was recorded a few times. The chain has TRBV14 and TRBJ2-3; no definite D call. The CDR3 loop spans 14 amino acids. V was cut by 0 bases and J by 3 bases, with 7 bases left in between. Per the germline V gene, CDR1 is SGHDN and CDR2 is FVKESK. CDR3 sequence: CASSQDHTTDTQYF. For the CDR3, the DNA is TGTGCCAGCAGCCAAGATCACACGACAGATACGCAGTATTTT.

The V call is TRBV27, the J call TRBJ1-5, with D maybe TRBD1 (6 bases). CDR3 length equals 16 residues. The V end lost 5 bases, the J end lost 6 bases, and 20 bases lay between the germline ends. The V gene's germline CDR1 is MNHEY and CDR2 SMNVEV (reference sequence). The CDR3 spells CASSPPMRQAGQPQHF. The CDR3 DNA reads TGTGCCAGCAGTCCACCCATGCGACAGGCAGGTCAGCCCCAGCATTTT.

The chain recombines TRBV18 with TRBJ2-1; D unresolved. The V end lost 1 base, the J end lost 8 bases, and 15 bases lay between the germline ends. CDR3 size: 15 residues. The germline gives CDR1 KGHSH, CDR2 LQKENI. In DNA, the CDR3 is TGTGCCAGCTCACCACTCGTACCAACAGTCCATGAGCAGTTCTTC. Protein product: CASSPLVPTVHEQFF.

The genes are TRBV7-2 and TRBJ2-7, with 7 positions matching TRBD2. Germline lookup yields CDR1 SGHTA and CDR2 FQGNSA. CDR3 size: 16 residues. With V trimmed by 5 bases and J by 4 bases, 14 bases remained unmatched. This CDR3 is CASSVIAGKRAYEQYF. CDR3 nucleotide sequence: TGTGCCAGCAGCGTAATAGCGGGTAAAAGGGCTTACGAGCAGTACTTC.

The chain joins TRBV19 to TRBJ1-1, with D unclear. Germline V gives CDR1 LNHDA, CDR2 SQIVND (reference sequence). Trimming removed 3 bases at V and 1 base at J, with 12 bases between. The CDR3 loop spans 15 amino acids. In DNA, the CDR3 is TGTGCCAGTAGTATTGGGCGGGGAAGGAACACTGAAGCTTTCTTT. Encoded protein: CASSIGRGRNTEAFF.

J is TRBJ2-6 and V is TRBV11-2, with D unresolved. The CDR3 totals 17 residues. Germline assignment: CDR1 SGHAT and CDR2 FQNNGV. Trimming left V 0 bases short and J 0 bases short, with 9 bases between. CDR3 residues: CASSLDPSYSGANVLTF. The DNA for the CDR3 is TGTGCCAGCAGCTTAGACCCTTCCTACTCTGGGGCCAACGTCCTGACTTTC.

The chain is built from TRBV19 and TRBJ1-2, with TRBD1 matching over 10 bases. This CDR3 is built from 16 residues. CDR1 is LNHDA and CDR2 is SQIVND in the germline V gene (reference sequence). The V segment lost 6 bases and the J segment 4 bases; nucleotides outside the gene matches: 11. The DNA of the CDR3 is TGTGCCAGTAGCCAAATCAACCGGGACAGGGGCTATGGCTACACCTTC. This gives the protein CASSQINRDRGYGYTF. The full variable domain, rest sourced from reference TRBV19 and TRBJ1-2, is DGGITQSPKYLFRKEGQNVTLSCEQNLNHDAMYWYRQDPGQGLRLIYYSQIVNDFQKGDIAEGYSVSREKKESFPLTVTSAQKNPTAFYLCASSQINRDRGYGYTFGSGTRLTVV.

J is TRBJ1-4 and V is TRBV9, with D possibly being TRBD1 (6 bases). Looked up from germline, CDR1 is SGDLS and CDR2 is YYNGEE. Trimming stripped 7 bases from V and 4 bases from J, with 11 bases between. The CDR3 runs 13 residues. CDR3 in amino acids: CASGTGINEKLFF. The CDR3 bases are TGTGCCAGCGGCACAGGGATTAATGAAAAACTGTTTTTT. The full variable domain, its missing parts supplied by reference TRBV9 and TRBJ1-4, is DSGVTQTPKHLITATGQRVTLRCSPRSGDLSVYWYQQSLDQGLQFLIQYYNGEERAKGNILERFSAQQFPDLHSELNLSSLELGDSALYFCASGTGINEKLFFGSGTQLSVL.

This clone was counted a single time. This chain links TRBV19 with TRBJ1-4, with TRBD1 matching 7 bases. The CDR3 length is 15 residues. V shed 6 bases and J 8 bases; nucleotides not matched to a gene: 12. Germline V gives CDR1 LNHDA, CDR2 SQIVND (reference sequence). In DNA, the CDR3 is TGTGCCAGTAGCCGAACAGGGGTCGGCATAGAAAAACTGTTTTTT. Translated: CASSRTGVGIEKLFF.

The rearrangement uses TRBV15 and TRBJ2-1, with 7 bases aligning to TRBD2. This CDR3 is built from 15 residues. The germline V gene has CDR1 LNHNV and CDR2 YYDKDF (reference sequence). The V and J ends lost 4 bases and 5 bases, in that order; junction bases with no gene match: 8. The DNA of the CDR3 is TGTGCCACCAGCAAGGGGCGGGAGCTAGACAATGAGCAGTTCTTC. Translated, it gives CATSKGRELDNEQFF.

This clone was seen only a few times. The chain links TRBV7-9 to TRBJ2-7, with 11 bases that match TRBD1. The V gene end was trimmed by 5 bases and the J gene end by 5 bases; junction bases not matched to a gene: 5. The CDR3 is 14 amino acids. Germline CDR1 reads SEHNR; CDR2 reads FQNEAQ (reference sequence). The DNA of the CDR3 is TGTGCCAGCAGCCGTGGACAGGGGGCCGACGAGCAGTACTTC. Translation: CASSRGQGADEQYF. The variable domain in full, completed from reference TRBV7-9 and TRBJ2-7, reads DTGVSQNPRHKITKRGQNVTFRCDPISEHNRLYWYRQTLGQGPEFLTYFQNEAQLEKSRLLSDRFSAERPKGSFSTLEIQRTEQGDSAMYLCASSRGQGADEQYFGPGTRLTVT.